The rows below give T cell receptor beta chains drawn from one sample of a study of T cells in Graves' hyperthyroidism and ophthalmopathy. From the multiplex PCR reads, TCRdb called clonotypes with MiXCR, one entry per CDR3 protein. There are about 270,000 distinct CDR3 sequences in the sample; around 25% occur only once, and approximately 32% lies in the top ten. Sequenced input: blood. All receptors derive from a woman aged 40 to 55 with Graves' ophthalmopathy. Each CDR3 is given with its conserved first and last residue. D genes are given only for firm matches. Expanded clones are given a class, and other clones once, few, many or no size at all.

V: TRBV5-1; J: TRBJ2-5; size: NA; D: NA; DNA: TGCGCCAGCAGCTTCACCCCCCACGGGCAGGAGACACAGTACTTC; CDR3: CASSFTPHGQETQYF
V: TRBV20-1; J: TRBJ2-5; size: once; D: TRBD1; DNA: TGCAGTGCTGCCCTACAGGGGTTCGAAGAGACCCAGTACTTC; CDR3: CSAALQGFEETQYF
V: TRBV7-9; J: TRBJ2-7; size: many; D: TRBD2; DNA: TGTGCCAGCAGGCCAGCGGGAGTAGTCGAGCAGTACTTC; CDR3: CASRPAGVVEQYF
V: TRBV29-1; J: TRBJ2-5; size: many; D: NA; DNA: TGCAGCGTTGCGGGTCATGGGATCCAAGAGACCCAGTACTTC; CDR3: CSVAGHGIQETQYF
V: TRBV28; J: TRBJ1-3; size: NA; D: NA; DNA: TGTGCCAGCAGTATACTCAGGGTCCCCCTCTCTGGAAACACCATATATTTT; CDR3: CASSILRVPLSGNTIYF
V: TRBV9; J: TRBJ2-7; size: many; D: NA; DNA: TGTGCCAGCAGCGTAGACCCTAGCTGGGGTGAGCAGTACTTC; CDR3: CASSVDPSWGEQYF
V: TRBV28; J: TRBJ1-2; size: NA; D: NA; DNA: TGTGCCAGCAGTTCCCCCGGGACGGGCCCCTATGGCTACACCTTC; CDR3: CASSSPGTGPYGYTF
V: TRBV11-2; J: TRBJ2-1; size: many; D: TRBD2; DNA: TGTGCCAGCAGCCCCCGGTCAGCGGGAGGCTTGTACAATGAGCAGTTCTTC; CDR3: CASSPRSAGGLYNEQFF
V: TRBV4-1; J: TRBJ2-7; size: many; D: TRBD1; DNA: TGCGCCAGCAGCCAGGGGACAGGGTGGTACGAGCAGTACTTC; CDR3: CASSQGTGWYEQYF
V: TRBV28; J: TRBJ1-5; size: once; D: TRBD1; DNA: TGTGCCAGCAGCCCAGGGGGCAGGGGTAATCAGCCCCAGCGTTTT; CDR3: CASSPGGRGNQPQRF
V: TRBV18; J: TRBJ2-7; size: few; D: NA; DNA: TGTGCCAGCTCAGGGAGTTCCGGGACGGGTCGGGAGCAGTACTTC; CDR3: CASSGSSGTGREQYF
V: TRBV7-9; J: TRBJ1-2; size: few; D: TRBD1; DNA: TGTGCCAGCATCTATTCTGGGACAGGCTCTGGCTACACCTTC; CDR3: CASIYSGTGSGYTF
V: TRBV28; J: TRBJ2-7; size: many; D: NA; DNA: TGTGCCAGCAGACCGGACAGTTACTACGAGCAGTACTTC; CDR3: CASRPDSYYEQYF
V: TRBV20-1; J: TRBJ2-7; size: many; D: TRBD1; DNA: TGCAGTGCCCAGGGGGCCTACTACGAGCAGTACTTC; CDR3: CSAQGAYYEQYF
V: TRBV20-1; J: TRBJ2-7; size: NA; D: NA; DNA: TGCAGTGCTAGTGGCCTGGACCTCGATTCGGAGTACTTC; CDR3: CSASGLDLDSEYF
V: TRBV20-1; J: TRBJ2-5; size: many; D: NA; DNA: TGCAGTGCTGAGGTCGCGGGCAGCTTCCAAGAGACCCAGTACTTC; CDR3: CSAEVAGSFQETQYF
V: TRBV27; J: TRBJ1-5; size: many; D: NA; DNA: TGTGCCAGCAGTTTGGGGTATAGCAATCAGCCCCAGCATTTT; CDR3: CASSLGYSNQPQHF
V: TRBV6-5; J: TRBJ2-2; size: many; D: TRBD2; DNA: TGTGCCAGCAGACGGGAGGGCACCGGGGAGCTGTTTTTT; CDR3: CASRREGTGELFF
V: TRBV6-1; J: TRBJ1-3; size: many; D: NA; DNA: TGTGCCAGCTGCCGGGACATTGGGGCCACCATATATTTT; CDR3: CASCRDIGATIYF
V: TRBV20-1; J: TRBJ2-5; size: many; D: TRBD2; DNA: TGCAGTGCTAGGTTACTAGCGGGAGGGGGGTTGGAGACCCAGTACTTC; CDR3: CSARLLAGGGLETQYF
V: TRBV6-5; J: TRBJ2-2; size: NA; D: NA; DNA: TGTGCCAGCAGTTTCCAGGGCGTAGGCACCGGGGAGCTGTTTTTT; CDR3: CASSFQGVGTGELFF
V: TRBV12-3/TRBV12-4; J: TRBJ1-2; size: NA; D: NA; DNA: TGTGCCAGCAGTTCGTTCAGGGGATTATATGGCTACACCTTC; CDR3: CASSSFRGLYGYTF
V: TRBV12-3/TRBV12-4; J: TRBJ2-7; size: NA; D: TRBD1; DNA: TGTGCCAGCAGCGACAGGGGAGGCCCCTACGAGCAGTACTTC; CDR3: CASSDRGGPYEQYF
V: TRBV6-5; J: TRBJ2-7; size: NA; D: NA; DNA: TGTGCCAGCAGTTACCGCGACTCGATCTACGAGCAGTACTTC; CDR3: CASSYRDSIYEQYF
V: TRBV7-8; J: TRBJ1-2; size: many; D: TRBD1; DNA: TGTGCCAGCAGCTTAGGGGACAGGATCACCTTC; CDR3: CASSLGDRITF
V: TRBV28; J: TRBJ1-5; size: many; D: NA; DNA: TGTGCCAGCAGGCCCGGGCCCGTTAGGCCCCAGCATTTT; CDR3: CASRPGPVRPQHF
V: TRBV6-2/TRBV6-3; J: TRBJ2-2; size: NA; D: TRBD2; DNA: TGTGCCAGTAACCAGGGACTAGCTTACACCGGGGAGCTGTTTTTT; CDR3: CASNQGLAYTGELFF
V: TRBV27; J: TRBJ2-7; size: NA; D: NA; DNA: TGTGCCAGCAGTTTAGGGGTGTTCTACGAGCAGTACTTC; CDR3: CASSLGVFYEQYF
V: TRBV6-5; J: TRBJ1-1; size: many; D: TRBD1; DNA: TGTGCCAGCACGAGGTGGACAGGGGTGACTGAAGCTTTCTTT; CDR3: CASTRWTGVTEAFF
V: TRBV6-1; J: TRBJ1-1; size: many; D: TRBD1; DNA: TGTGCCAGCAGGATACAGGGGGCCTTGAACACTGAAGCTTTCTTT; CDR3: CASRIQGALNTEAFF
V: TRBV7-8; J: TRBJ2-7; size: NA; D: TRBD1; DNA: TGTGCCAGCAGCCCTTGGACAGGGGGCAGCGAGCAGTACTTC; CDR3: CASSPWTGGSEQYF
V: TRBV2; J: TRBJ2-5; size: many; D: NA; DNA: TGTGCCAGCACCCGATTGGGGGGAGAGACCCAGTACTTC; CDR3: CASTRLGGETQYF
V: TRBV9; J: TRBJ2-7; size: many; D: NA; DNA: TGTGCCAGCAGCGTAGACCCGCATACCTACGAGCAGTACTTC; CDR3: CASSVDPHTYEQYF
V: TRBV6-1; J: TRBJ2-7; size: NA; D: NA; DNA: TGTGCCAGCAGCCCGGGACTGAGTGACTCCTACGAGCAGTACTTC; CDR3: CASSPGLSDSYEQYF
V: TRBV20-1; J: TRBJ2-5; size: NA; D: NA; DNA: TGCAGTGCGCAAACAGGGATTGAGACCCAGTACTTC; CDR3: CSAQTGIETQYF
V: TRBV6-5; J: TRBJ2-2; size: NA; D: NA; DNA: TGTGCCAGCAGTTACTCGCAGGGAATCGGGGAGCTGTTTTTT; CDR3: CASSYSQGIGELFF
V: TRBV6-9; J: TRBJ2-2; size: NA; D: TRBD2; DNA: TGTGCCAGCAGGGGACTAGCGTTTGACACCGGGGAGCTGTTTTTT; CDR3: CASRGLAFDTGELFF
V: TRBV12-3/TRBV12-4; J: TRBJ2-2; size: NA; D: NA; DNA: TGTGCCAGCAGTTTTTCGGGCATGATGGACACCGGGGAGCTGTTTTTT; CDR3: CASSFSGMMDTGELFF
V: TRBV2; J: TRBJ1-6; size: many; D: NA; DNA: TGTGCCAGCAGTGAATATGGGGGAAGCTCACCCCTCCACTTT; CDR3: CASSEYGGSSPLHF
V: TRBV7-2; J: TRBJ2-5; size: NA; D: TRBD1; DNA: TGTGCCAGCAGCGTTACAGGGGTGGATGAGACCCAGTACTTC; CDR3: CASSVTGVDETQYF
V: TRBV20-1; J: TRBJ2-2; size: many; D: TRBD2; DNA: TGCAGTGCTAGATTCCCGGGACTAGCGGGAGGGCCTCCCGGGGAGCTGTTTTTT; CDR3: CSARFPGLAGGPPGELFF
V: TRBV15; J: TRBJ2-7; size: many; D: NA; DNA: TGTGCCACCAGTCAACCCCGGGACAACAATTACGAGCAGTACTTC; CDR3: CATSQPRDNNYEQYF
V: TRBV13; J: TRBJ1-2; size: many; D: NA; DNA: TGTGCCAGCAGCTTAGGCCTCGGGGGCAAATGGGATGGCTACACCTTC; CDR3: CASSLGLGGKWDGYTF
V: TRBV19; J: TRBJ2-7; size: many; D: TRBD1; DNA: TGTGCCTGCTCCGGGACAGGCTACGAGCAGTACTTC; CDR3: CACSGTGYEQYF
V: TRBV11-2; J: TRBJ1-1; size: NA; D: NA; DNA: TGTGCCAGCAGCTTTGGGTCCAGGGGCCAAGAAGCTTTCTTT; CDR3: CASSFGSRGQEAFF
V: TRBV5-1; J: TRBJ1-6; size: few; D: NA; DNA: TGCGCCAGCAGCGTCGGGACGGATAATTCACCCCTCCACTTT; CDR3: CASSVGTDNSPLHF
V: TRBV9; J: TRBJ1-2; size: many; D: NA; DNA: TGTGCCAGCAGCGTAGGAGGTAGGGGGGATGGCTACACCTTC; CDR3: CASSVGGRGDGYTF
V: TRBV11-2; J: TRBJ2-2; size: once; D: NA; DNA: TGTGCCAGCAGCTTCCTAGAGTGGGGCAGGGTGGTCACCGGGGAGCTGTTTTTT; CDR3: CASSFLEWGRVVTGELFF
V: TRBV30; J: TRBJ1-1; size: NA; D: NA; DNA: TGTGCCTGGAGTGAGGGTTGGGCTGAAGCTTTCTTT; CDR3: CAWSEGWAEAFF
V: TRBV2; J: TRBJ2-3; size: NA; D: NA; DNA: TGTGCCACCGGGCCGCAGACAGATACGCAGTATTTT; CDR3: CATGPQTDTQYF
V: TRBV28; J: TRBJ2-7; size: many; D: TRBD1; DNA: TGTGCCAGCAGTTTATCCCCGGGACAGGGCTACGAGCAGTACTTC; CDR3: CASSLSPGQGYEQYF
V: TRBV7-9; J: TRBJ2-5; size: many; D: TRBD2; DNA: TGTGCCAGCAGCCCACGCTCCCTAGCGGGACAAGAGACCCAGTACTTC; CDR3: CASSPRSLAGQETQYF
V: TRBV28; J: TRBJ2-2; size: NA; D: NA; DNA: TGTGCCAGCAGTTTACAGGGAAGGCCCGGGGAGCTGTTTTTT; CDR3: CASSLQGRPGELFF
V: TRBV25-1; J: TRBJ1-5; size: many; D: TRBD1; DNA: TGTGCCAGCAAGGGACAGGGAGCTCAGCCCCAGCATTTT; CDR3: CASKGQGAQPQHF